A selection of T cell receptor beta chains follows, all from one sample in a study of OX40 agonist ivuxolimab in advanced cancers. Profiled with immunoSEQ multiplex PCR; TCRdb holds only in-frame clones, not every one. The data hold 60,000 to 90,000 clones, with around 87% observed a single time. This specimen was CD4+ or CD8+ T cells sorted from blood, taken in a trial of the OX40 agonist ivuxolimab. The receptors were gathered from an adult with an advanced solid tumor such as melanoma, head and neck, liver or kidney cancer. CDR3s include the opening cysteine and the closing phenylalanine or tryptophan. Each record gives: D gene, V gene, J gene, clone size, CDR3 DNA, CDR3 protein. D genes are given only for firm matches. The size entry is marked missing in some rows and otherwise reads once, few, many or a size class.

D gene: .; V gene: TRBV7-9; J gene: TRBJ2-1; clone size: .; CDR3 DNA: TGTGCCAGCAGCTCCGATGGAGGTTCCTACAATGAGCAGTTCTTC; CDR3 protein: CASSSDGGSYNEQFF
D gene: .; V gene: TRBV9; J gene: TRBJ2-2; clone size: .; CDR3 DNA: TGTGCCAGCAGCGTAGAGGCGGGCCCCGGGGAGCTGTTTTTT; CDR3 protein: CASSVEAGPGELFF
D gene: .; V gene: TRBV28; J gene: TRBJ2-7; clone size: .; CDR3 DNA: TGTGCCACCACCCTCACCCGACGGTTGAAATCCTACGAGCAGTACTTC; CDR3 protein: CATTLTRRLKSYEQYF
D gene: .; V gene: TRBV6-6; J gene: TRBJ1-5; clone size: .; CDR3 DNA: TGTGCCAGCAGTTTAAGTAGCAATCAGCCCCAGCATTTT; CDR3 protein: CASSLSSNQPQHF
D gene: .; V gene: TRBV5-1; J gene: TRBJ2-3; clone size: .; CDR3 DNA: TGCGCCAGCAGCTTATCGGGACACCTCACAGATACGCAGTATTTT; CDR3 protein: CASSLSGHLTDTQYF
D gene: TRBD2; V gene: TRBV5-1; J gene: TRBJ2-3; clone size: .; CDR3 DNA: TGCGCCAGCAGACTAGCGGGGAGGACAGATACGCAGTATTTT; CDR3 protein: CASRLAGRTDTQYF
D gene: TRBD1; V gene: TRBV2; J gene: TRBJ1-1; clone size: .; CDR3 DNA: TGTGCCAGCGCTAGGGGGCCGGACACTGAAGCTTTCTTT; CDR3 protein: CASARGPDTEAFF
D gene: TRBD1; V gene: TRBV6-5; J gene: TRBJ2-3; clone size: once; CDR3 DNA: TGTGCCAGCAGCCCCGGGACAGCAGGCACAGATACGCAGTATTTT; CDR3 protein: CASSPGTAGTDTQYF
D gene: .; V gene: TRBV11-2; J gene: TRBJ1-2; clone size: .; CDR3 DNA: TGTGCCAGCAGCCCCTTTCTCGCGGCGACGAACTATGGCTACACCTTC; CDR3 protein: CASSPFLAATNYGYTF
D gene: TRBD2; V gene: TRBV7-8; J gene: TRBJ2-1; clone size: .; CDR3 DNA: TGTGCCAGCAGCATAACTAGCGGGCAAGCCTACAATGAGCAGTTCTTC; CDR3 protein: CASSITSGQAYNEQFF
D gene: .; V gene: TRBV6-1; J gene: TRBJ2-5; clone size: .; CDR3 DNA: TGTGCCAGCAGTGAATGGCAGGGAATGCAAGAGACCCAGTACTTC; CDR3 protein: CASSEWQGMQETQYF
D gene: TRBD1; V gene: TRBV5-1; J gene: TRBJ1-2; clone size: .; CDR3 DNA: TGCGCCAGCAGCTCCCCGGGACAGGGGGCGAAAGGCTACACCTTC; CDR3 protein: CASSSPGQGAKGYTF
D gene: .; V gene: TRBV2; J gene: TRBJ2-2; clone size: .; CDR3 DNA: TGTGCCAGCAGTCAGTCTGCCACCGGGGAGCTGTTTTTT; CDR3 protein: CASSQSATGELFF
D gene: TRBD1; V gene: TRBV29-1; J gene: TRBJ1-2; clone size: .; CDR3 DNA: TGCAGCTTCGGGACAGGGGGACTGCGAGGCTACACCTTC; CDR3 protein: CSFGTGGLRGYTF
D gene: .; V gene: TRBV5-1; J gene: TRBJ1-1; clone size: .; CDR3 DNA: TGCGCCAGCAGCTTGGGGACGGAGAACACTGAAGCTTTCTTT; CDR3 protein: CASSLGTENTEAFF
D gene: .; V gene: TRBV19; J gene: TRBJ1-3; clone size: .; CDR3 DNA: TGTGCCAGTAGCTCCTACAGCTCTGGAAACACCATATATTTT; CDR3 protein: CASSSYSSGNTIYF
D gene: TRBD1; V gene: TRBV27; J gene: TRBJ1-2; clone size: .; CDR3 DNA: TGTGCCAGCAGTCCGGACAGGGGTTCAAGCTATGGCTACACCTTC; CDR3 protein: CASSPDRGSSYGYTF
D gene: .; V gene: TRBV28; J gene: TRBJ2-7; clone size: .; CDR3 DNA: TGTGCCAGCACCCTGGGGGCCGGGGAGCAGTACTTC; CDR3 protein: CASTLGAGEQYF
D gene: TRBD2; V gene: TRBV27; J gene: TRBJ2-3; clone size: .; CDR3 DNA: TGTGCCAGCAGTTTTAACGGAGCGGGGCTTAGCACAGATACGCAGTATTTT; CDR3 protein: CASSFNGAGLSTDTQYF
D gene: .; V gene: TRBV7-2; J gene: TRBJ2-2; clone size: once; CDR3 DNA: TGTGCCAGCAGCTTAGGCGTCGGGGAGCTGTTTTTT; CDR3 protein: CASSLGVGELFF
D gene: .; V gene: TRBV9; J gene: TRBJ2-6; clone size: .; CDR3 DNA: TGTGCCAGCAGCGTAGTAGTCGGCTCTGGGGCCAACGTCCTGACTTTC; CDR3 protein: CASSVVVGSGANVLTF
D gene: .; V gene: TRBV6-1; J gene: TRBJ1-1; clone size: .; CDR3 DNA: TGTGCCAGCAGTGAGGCCTGGGACATCAGGGTCATGAACACTGAAGCTTTCTTT; CDR3 protein: CASSEAWDIRVMNTEAFF
D gene: .; V gene: TRBV10-2; J gene: TRBJ1-1; clone size: once; CDR3 DNA: TGCGCCAGCACACACGGGAACACTGAAGCTTTCTTT; CDR3 protein: CASTHGNTEAFF
D gene: TRBD2; V gene: TRBV19; J gene: TRBJ2-1; clone size: .; CDR3 DNA: TGTGCCACTAGCGGGAGAGGTAATGAGCAGTTCTTC; CDR3 protein: CATSGRGNEQFF
D gene: .; V gene: TRBV5-4; J gene: TRBJ1-2; clone size: .; CDR3 DNA: TGTGCCAGCAGCTCACAGACACTTCGTTACACCTTC; CDR3 protein: CASSSQTLRYTF
D gene: TRBD1; V gene: TRBV18; J gene: TRBJ2-5; clone size: .; CDR3 DNA: TGTGCCAGCTCACCACTAGGAAACAGGGGAACGGAGACCCAGTACTTC; CDR3 protein: CASSPLGNRGTETQYF
D gene: TRBD1; V gene: TRBV6-4; J gene: TRBJ2-5; clone size: .; CDR3 DNA: TGTGCCAGCAGTGTCGGACAGGGCCGGGGAGAGACCCAGTACTTC; CDR3 protein: CASSVGQGRGETQYF
D gene: .; V gene: TRBV19; J gene: TRBJ1-5; clone size: .; CDR3 DNA: TGTGCCAGTGGGGGAAATCAGCCCCAGCATTTT; CDR3 protein: CASGGNQPQHF
D gene: .; V gene: TRBV7-3; J gene: TRBJ2-3; clone size: .; CDR3 DNA: TGTGCCAGCAGCCTGCACGGTCGCGGTACGCAGTATTTT; CDR3 protein: CASSLHGRGTQYF
D gene: .; V gene: TRBV7-8; J gene: TRBJ2-7; clone size: .; CDR3 DNA: TGTGCCAGCAGTCTTGAGTCCGCCGCGACCCACGAGCAGTACTTC; CDR3 protein: CASSLESAATHEQYF
D gene: TRBD1; V gene: TRBV5-1; J gene: TRBJ2-1; clone size: once; CDR3 DNA: TGCGCCAGCAGCTTGAGGGGGCAGCGGAGCTACAATGAGCAGTTCTTC; CDR3 protein: CASSLRGQRSYNEQFF
D gene: .; V gene: TRBV13; J gene: TRBJ2-2; clone size: .; CDR3 DNA: TGTGCCAGCAGCTTAAGAAACCAGGGCACCGGGGAGCTGTTTTTT; CDR3 protein: CASSLRNQGTGELFF
D gene: TRBD1; V gene: TRBV4-3; J gene: TRBJ2-1; clone size: .; CDR3 DNA: TGCGCCAGCAGCCCAGGGGGACCCACCAATGAGCAGTTCTTC; CDR3 protein: CASSPGGPTNEQFF
D gene: .; V gene: TRBV5-1; J gene: TRBJ1-1; clone size: .; CDR3 DNA: TGCGCCAGCGGACGCGAAAGAGGTGGTGAAGCTTTCTTT; CDR3 protein: CASGRERGGEAFF
D gene: TRBD2; V gene: TRBV5-1; J gene: TRBJ2-5; clone size: .; CDR3 DNA: TGCGCCAGCAGCCCGGGACTAGGCGGGAGGGAAGAGACCCAGTACTTC; CDR3 protein: CASSPGLGGREETQYF
D gene: TRBD2; V gene: TRBV15; J gene: TRBJ2-7; clone size: .; CDR3 DNA: TGTGCCACCAGCAGAGTAGGGGGACTAGCGGCCTACGAGCAGTACTTC; CDR3 protein: CATSRVGGLAAYEQYF
D gene: .; V gene: TRBV30; J gene: TRBJ1-1; clone size: .; CDR3 DNA: TGTGCCTGGAGCCCGCTTCGAGAAGCTTTCTTT; CDR3 protein: CAWSPLREAFF
D gene: TRBD1; V gene: TRBV25-1; J gene: TRBJ2-7; clone size: .; CDR3 DNA: TGTGCCAGCAGCCACCGGGGACAGACCTACGAGCAGTACTTC; CDR3 protein: CASSHRGQTYEQYF
D gene: .; V gene: TRBV7-9; J gene: TRBJ2-1; clone size: .; CDR3 DNA: TGTGCCAGCAGCTTAGCCCGGGCTTACAATGAGCAGTTCTTC; CDR3 protein: CASSLARAYNEQFF
D gene: .; V gene: TRBV5-4; J gene: TRBJ1-2; clone size: .; CDR3 DNA: TGTGCCAGCAGCTCCGCGCAGGGCAACTATGGCTACACCTTC; CDR3 protein: CASSSAQGNYGYTF
D gene: .; V gene: TRBV9; J gene: TRBJ1-1; clone size: .; CDR3 DNA: TGTGCCAGCAGCCCACACACAGGGAACACTGAAGCTTTCTTT; CDR3 protein: CASSPHTGNTEAFF
D gene: .; V gene: TRBV2; J gene: TRBJ1-2; clone size: .; CDR3 DNA: TGTGCCAGCAGCCCAGACACCCTGCCGGGGGATGGCTACACCTTC; CDR3 protein: CASSPDTLPGDGYTF
D gene: .; V gene: TRBV15; J gene: TRBJ2-1; clone size: .; CDR3 DNA: TGTGCCACCAGCAGCGCCGGGGCCCTGGGGAATGAGCAGTTCTTC; CDR3 protein: CATSSAGALGNEQFF
D gene: .; V gene: TRBV5-1; J gene: TRBJ2-7; clone size: few; CDR3 DNA: TGCGCCAGCAGCTTGGAGGGGGGCAGGACCTACGAGCAGTACTTC; CDR3 protein: CASSLEGGRTYEQYF
D gene: .; V gene: TRBV30; J gene: TRBJ1-2; clone size: .; CDR3 DNA: TGTGCCTGGATTGAAGGCTACACCTTC; CDR3 protein: CAWIEGYTF
D gene: .; V gene: TRBV29-1; J gene: TRBJ2-6; clone size: few; CDR3 DNA: TGCAGCGTTGACGGGGCGGGCTCTGGGGCCAACGTCCTGACTTTC; CDR3 protein: CSVDGAGSGANVLTF
D gene: TRBD1; V gene: TRBV5-8; J gene: TRBJ1-1; clone size: .; CDR3 DNA: TGTGCCAGCAAGGACAGGGTTGGAACTGAAGCTTTCTTT; CDR3 protein: CASKDRVGTEAFF
D gene: TRBD1; V gene: TRBV5-1; J gene: TRBJ1-1; clone size: .; CDR3 DNA: TGCGCCAGCAGCTTGCTCGGGACAGAGAACACTGAAGCTTTCTTT; CDR3 protein: CASSLLGTENTEAFF